The TCR beta chain under discussion was sequenced for a study of CD8+ T cells in alopecia areata. RNA was isolated and reverse transcribed to cDNA, the sequencing template. The repertoire was sequenced with immunoSEQ multiplex PCR; TCRdb's copy has only in-frame clones and lacks some. Altogether 120,000 or so clones are present, approximately 47% being singletons, with the ten largest covering 10%. Germline lookup yields CDR1 SQVTM and CDR2 ANQGSEA. The CDR3 extends over 13 amino acids. The V and J ends lost 7 bases and 2 bases, in that order; junction bases with no gene match: 4. This sequence joins TRBV29-1 and TRBJ2-3; 9 bases are a match to TRBD1. This receptor was taken from a human donor with alopecia areata. What was sequenced was NKG2D-low CD8+ T cells sorted from blood. The CDR3 DNA reads TGCAGCGCCCGGGACAGGGCCACAGATACGCAGTATTTT. The encoded protein is CSARDRATDTQYF.